This T cell receptor beta chain was retrieved from a study of cytomegalovirus exposure and HLA in healthy donors. PCR used 60 Vbeta primers and 13 Jbeta primers. Here immunoSEQ multiplex PCR was the method, and the copy in TCRdb shows in-frame clones only, minus some. This sample's table reports around 140,000 clones. Concerning this clone itself: The antigen remains undetermined.

Study observations and caveats: The study had only CMV serostatus as immune exposure information. Presence/absence analyses supposed approximately even sequencing depth among donors. High specificity and sensitivity for cytomegalovirus status were reported for the classifier.

Germline V gives CDR1 SEHNR, CDR2 FQNEAQ (reference sequence). This CDR3 is 17 amino acids long. V gave up 2 bases and J gave up 6 bases, with 22 bases separating them. The chain links TRBV7-9 to TRBJ1-2; D is unclear. What was sequenced was PBMCs. The sequence was collected from a woman in her thirties or forties in good health and CMV-seronegative. DNA for the CDR3: TGTGCCAGCAGCTTAAAAGTTGGATCTCAGGTACCAGATGGCTACACCTTC. Translating it yields CASSLKVGSQVPDGYTF.